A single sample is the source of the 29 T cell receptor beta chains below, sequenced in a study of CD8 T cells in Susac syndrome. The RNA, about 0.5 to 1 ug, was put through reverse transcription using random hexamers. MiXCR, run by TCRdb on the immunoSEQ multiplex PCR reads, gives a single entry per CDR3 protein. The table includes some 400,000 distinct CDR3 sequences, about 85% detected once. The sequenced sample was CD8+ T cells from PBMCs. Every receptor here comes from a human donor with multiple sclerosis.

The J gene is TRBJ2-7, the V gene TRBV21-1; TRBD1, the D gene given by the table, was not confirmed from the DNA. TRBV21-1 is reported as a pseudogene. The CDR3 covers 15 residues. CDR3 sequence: CASSILRDRGDEQYF. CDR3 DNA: TGTGCCAGCAGCATACTCCGGGACAGGGGTGACGAGCAGTACTTC.

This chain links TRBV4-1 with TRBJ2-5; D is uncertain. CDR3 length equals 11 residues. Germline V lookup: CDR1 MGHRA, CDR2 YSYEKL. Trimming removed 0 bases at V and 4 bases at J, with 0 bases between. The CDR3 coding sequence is TGCGCCAGCAGCCAAGAAGAGACCCAGTACTTC. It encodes CASSQEETQYF.

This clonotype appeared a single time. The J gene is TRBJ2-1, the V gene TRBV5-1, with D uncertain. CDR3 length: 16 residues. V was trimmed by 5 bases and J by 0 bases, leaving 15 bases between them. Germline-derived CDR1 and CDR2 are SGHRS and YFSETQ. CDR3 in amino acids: CASRDPPVSSYNEQFF. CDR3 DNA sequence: TGCGCCAGCAGGGACCCCCCGGTGAGCTCCTACAATGAGCAGTTCTTC.

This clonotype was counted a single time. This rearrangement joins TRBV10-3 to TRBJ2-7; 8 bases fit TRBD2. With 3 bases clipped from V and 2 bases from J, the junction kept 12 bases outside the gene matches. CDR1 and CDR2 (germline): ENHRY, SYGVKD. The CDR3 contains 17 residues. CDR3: CAISDPEAGVNPYEQYF. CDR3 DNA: TGTGCCATCAGTGACCCTGAAGCGGGAGTCAATCCCTACGAGCAGTACTTC.

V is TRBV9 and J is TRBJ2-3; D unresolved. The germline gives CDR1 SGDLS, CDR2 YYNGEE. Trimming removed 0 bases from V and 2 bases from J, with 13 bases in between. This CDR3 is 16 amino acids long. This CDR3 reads CASSVELGPNTDTQYF. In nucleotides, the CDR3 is TGTGCCAGCAGCGTAGAGTTGGGTCCGAACACAGATACGCAGTATTTT.

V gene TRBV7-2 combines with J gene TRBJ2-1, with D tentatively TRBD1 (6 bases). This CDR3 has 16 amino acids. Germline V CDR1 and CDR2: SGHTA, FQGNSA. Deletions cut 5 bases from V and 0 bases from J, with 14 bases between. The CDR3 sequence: CASSPGQLSSYNEQFF. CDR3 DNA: TGTGCCAGCAGCCCAGGACAGTTGAGCTCCTACAATGAGCAGTTCTTC.

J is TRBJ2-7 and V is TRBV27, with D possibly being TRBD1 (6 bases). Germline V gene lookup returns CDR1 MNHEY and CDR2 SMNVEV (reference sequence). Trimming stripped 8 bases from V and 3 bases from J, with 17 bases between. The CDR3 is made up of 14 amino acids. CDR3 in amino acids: CASASGTMFYEQYF. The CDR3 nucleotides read TGTGCCAGCGCCTCCGGGACAATGTTCTACGAGCAGTACTTC.

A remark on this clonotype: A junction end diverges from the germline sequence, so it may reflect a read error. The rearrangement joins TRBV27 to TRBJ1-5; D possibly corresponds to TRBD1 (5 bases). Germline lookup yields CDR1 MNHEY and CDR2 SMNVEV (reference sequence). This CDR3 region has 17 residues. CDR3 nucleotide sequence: TGTGCCAGCAGTTCTGGGTGGGAAGGGGCCAGCAATCAGCCCCGGCATTTT. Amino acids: CASSSGWEGASNQPRHF.

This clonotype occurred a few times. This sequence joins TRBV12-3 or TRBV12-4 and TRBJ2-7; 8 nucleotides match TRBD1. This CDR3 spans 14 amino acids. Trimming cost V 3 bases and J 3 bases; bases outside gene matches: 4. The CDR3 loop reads CASSFGTGYYEQYF. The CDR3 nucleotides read TGTGCCAGCAGTTTTGGGACAGGATACTACGAGCAGTACTTC.

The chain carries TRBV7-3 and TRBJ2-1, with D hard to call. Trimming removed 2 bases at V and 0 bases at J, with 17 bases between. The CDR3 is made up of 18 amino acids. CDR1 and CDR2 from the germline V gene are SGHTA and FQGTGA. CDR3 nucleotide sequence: TGTGCCAGCAGCTTATCGGTTTCAGCTGCCAGCTCCTACAATGAGCAGTTCTTC. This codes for CASSLSVSAASSYNEQFF.

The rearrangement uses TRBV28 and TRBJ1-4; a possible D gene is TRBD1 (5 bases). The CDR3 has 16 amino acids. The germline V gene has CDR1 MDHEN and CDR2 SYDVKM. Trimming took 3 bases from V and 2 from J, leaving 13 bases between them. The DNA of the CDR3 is TGTGCCAGCAGTTTCTCCCAGGGACTTACTAATGAAAAACTGTTTTTT. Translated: CASSFSQGLTNEKLFF.

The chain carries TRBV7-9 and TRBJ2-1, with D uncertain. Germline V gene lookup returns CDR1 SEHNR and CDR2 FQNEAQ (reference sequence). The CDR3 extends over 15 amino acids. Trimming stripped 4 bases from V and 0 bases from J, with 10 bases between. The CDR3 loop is CASSWSDSSYNEQFF. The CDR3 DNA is TGTGCCAGCAGCTGGAGTGATAGCTCCTACAATGAGCAGTTCTTC.

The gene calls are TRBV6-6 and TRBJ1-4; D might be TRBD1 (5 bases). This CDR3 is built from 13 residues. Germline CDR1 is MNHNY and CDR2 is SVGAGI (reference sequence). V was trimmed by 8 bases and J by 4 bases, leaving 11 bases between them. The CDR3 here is CASSTGHNEKLFF. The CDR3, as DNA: TGTGCCAGCTCGACCGGACATAATGAAAAACTGTTTTTT.

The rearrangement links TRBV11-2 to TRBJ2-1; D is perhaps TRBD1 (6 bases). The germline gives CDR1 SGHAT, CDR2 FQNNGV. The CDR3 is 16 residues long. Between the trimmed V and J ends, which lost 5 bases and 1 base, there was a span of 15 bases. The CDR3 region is CASSGGIPGSYNEQFF. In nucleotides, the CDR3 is TGTGCCAGCAGCGGGGGCATACCGGGGTCCTACAATGAGCAGTTCTTC.

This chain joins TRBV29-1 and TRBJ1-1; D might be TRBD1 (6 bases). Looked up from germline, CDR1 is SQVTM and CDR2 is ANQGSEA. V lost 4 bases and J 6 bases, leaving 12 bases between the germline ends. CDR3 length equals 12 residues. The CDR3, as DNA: TGCAGCGTTGGGTCCGGGGGCGCTGAAGCTTTCTTT. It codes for CSVGSGGAEAFF. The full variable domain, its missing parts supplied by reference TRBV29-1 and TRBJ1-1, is SAVISQKPSRDICQRGTSLTIQCQVDSQVTMMFWYRQQPGQSLTLIATANQGSEATYESGFVIDKFPISRPNLTFSTLTVSNMSPEDSSIYLCSVGSGGAEAFFGQGTRLTVV.

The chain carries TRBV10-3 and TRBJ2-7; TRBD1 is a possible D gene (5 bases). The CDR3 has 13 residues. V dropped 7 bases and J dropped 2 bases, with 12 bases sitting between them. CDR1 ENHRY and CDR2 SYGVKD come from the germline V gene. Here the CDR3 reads CAIKGALTYEQYF. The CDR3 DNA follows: TGTGCCATCAAAGGGGCCCTTACCTACGAGCAGTACTTC.

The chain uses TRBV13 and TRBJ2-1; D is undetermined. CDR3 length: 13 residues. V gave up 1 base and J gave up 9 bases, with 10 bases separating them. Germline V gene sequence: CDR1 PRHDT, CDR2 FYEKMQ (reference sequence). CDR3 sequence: CASSLEPTREQFF. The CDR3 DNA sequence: TGTGCCAGCAGCTTAGAACCGACCCGTGAGCAGTTCTTC.

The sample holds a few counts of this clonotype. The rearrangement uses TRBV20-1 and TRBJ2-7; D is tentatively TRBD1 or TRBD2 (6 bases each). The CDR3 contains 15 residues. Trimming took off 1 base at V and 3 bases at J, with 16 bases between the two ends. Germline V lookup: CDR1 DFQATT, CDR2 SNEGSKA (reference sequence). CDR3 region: CSARVPGANGYEQYF. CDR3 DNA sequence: TGCAGTGCTAGAGTTCCGGGGGCGAATGGCTACGAGCAGTACTTC.

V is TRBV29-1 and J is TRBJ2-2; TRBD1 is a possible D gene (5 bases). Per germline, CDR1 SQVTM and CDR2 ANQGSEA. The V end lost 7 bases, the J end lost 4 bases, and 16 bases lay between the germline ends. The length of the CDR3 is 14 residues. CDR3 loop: CSAPGLRGTGELFF. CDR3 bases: TGCAGCGCACCCGGGCTTAGGGGCACCGGGGAGCTGTTTTTT.

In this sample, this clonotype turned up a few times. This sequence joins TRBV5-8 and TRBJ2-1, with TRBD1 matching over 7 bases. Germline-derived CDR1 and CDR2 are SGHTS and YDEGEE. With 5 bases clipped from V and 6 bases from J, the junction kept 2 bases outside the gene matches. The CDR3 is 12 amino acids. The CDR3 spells CASSSGGNEQFF. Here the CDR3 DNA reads TGTGCCAGCAGTTCAGGGGGCAATGAGCAGTTCTTC.

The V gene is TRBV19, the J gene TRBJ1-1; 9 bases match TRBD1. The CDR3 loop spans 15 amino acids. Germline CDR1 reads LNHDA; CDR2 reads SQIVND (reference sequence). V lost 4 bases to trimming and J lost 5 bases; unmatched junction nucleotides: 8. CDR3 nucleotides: TGTGCCAGTAGTACCCCAGGACAGGGGAAAACTGAAGCTTTCTTT. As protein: CASSTPGQGKTEAFF.

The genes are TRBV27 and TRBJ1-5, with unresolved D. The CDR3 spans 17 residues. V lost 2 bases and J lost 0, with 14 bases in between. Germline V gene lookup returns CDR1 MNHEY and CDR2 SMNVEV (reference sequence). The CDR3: CASSLSLPDYSNQPQHF. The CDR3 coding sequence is TGTGCCAGCAGTTTAAGTCTGCCAGATTATAGCAATCAGCCCCAGCATTTT.

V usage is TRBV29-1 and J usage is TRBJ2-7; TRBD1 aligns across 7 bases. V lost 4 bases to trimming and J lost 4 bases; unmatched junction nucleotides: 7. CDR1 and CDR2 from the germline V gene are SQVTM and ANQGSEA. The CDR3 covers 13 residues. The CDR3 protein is CSVVLGTAYEQYF. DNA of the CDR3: TGCAGCGTTGTACTAGGGACAGCTTACGAGCAGTACTTC.

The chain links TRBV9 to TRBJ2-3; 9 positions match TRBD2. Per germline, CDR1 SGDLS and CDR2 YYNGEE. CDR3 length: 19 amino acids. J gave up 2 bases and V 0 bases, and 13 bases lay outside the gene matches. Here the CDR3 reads CASSVVGREGRGVTDTQYF. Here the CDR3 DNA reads TGTGCCAGCAGCGTAGTGGGGCGGGAGGGCCGTGGGGTCACAGATACGCAGTATTTT.

The CDR3 DNA follows: TGTGCCAGCAGGAGCCTAGCGGAGTTCACAGATACGCAGTATTTT. This gives the protein CASRSLAEFTDTQYF. This chain connects TRBV12-3 or TRBV12-4 to TRBJ2-3, with 7 nucleotides matching TRBD2. V trimming: 6 bases; J trimming: 2 bases; junction bases outside the gene matches: 8. The CDR3 is 15 residues long.

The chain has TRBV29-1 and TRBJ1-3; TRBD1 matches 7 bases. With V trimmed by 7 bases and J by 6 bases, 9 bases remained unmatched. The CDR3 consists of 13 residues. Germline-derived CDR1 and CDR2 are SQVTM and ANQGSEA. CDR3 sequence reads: CSARGQRTNTIYF. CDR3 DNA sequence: TGCAGCGCTAGGGGACAGCGGACAAACACCATATATTTT.

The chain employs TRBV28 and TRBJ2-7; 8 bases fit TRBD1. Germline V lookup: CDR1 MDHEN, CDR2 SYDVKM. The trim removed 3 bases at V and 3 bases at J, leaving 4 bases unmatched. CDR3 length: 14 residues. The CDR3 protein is CASSFNRGYYEQYF. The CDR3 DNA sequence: TGTGCCAGCAGTTTCAACAGGGGGTACTACGAGCAGTACTTC.

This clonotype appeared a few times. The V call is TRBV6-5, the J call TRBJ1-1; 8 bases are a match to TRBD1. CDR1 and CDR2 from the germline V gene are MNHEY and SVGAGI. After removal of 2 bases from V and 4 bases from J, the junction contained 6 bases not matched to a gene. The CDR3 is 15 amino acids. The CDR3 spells CASSYGQGAGTEAFF. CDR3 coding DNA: TGTGCCAGCAGTTACGGACAGGGAGCCGGCACTGAAGCTTTCTTT.

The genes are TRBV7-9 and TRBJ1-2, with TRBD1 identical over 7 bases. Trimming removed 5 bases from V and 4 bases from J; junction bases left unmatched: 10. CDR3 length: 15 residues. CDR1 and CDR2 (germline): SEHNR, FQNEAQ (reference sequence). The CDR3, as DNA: TGTGCCAGCAGCGCACCCGACAGGGTACGCTATGGCTACACCTTC. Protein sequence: CASSAPDRVRYGYTF.